This T cell receptor beta chain was sequenced for a study of identical twins. Study-wide points: Cross-sectional statistical analysis was relied on for the conclusions, without the same donors being followed.

This CDR3 has 13 amino acids. CDR1 DFQATT and CDR2 SNEGSKA come from the germline V gene (reference sequence). V gave up 4 bases and J gave up 5 bases; unmatched junction bases: 7. Concerning this clonotype: The antigen is unknown.

Unique molecular identifiers were present on the cDNA, which also gained a universal primer site by template switching. TCRdb used MiXCR to reprocess the 5' RACE reads, holding one entry per CDR3 protein. Of about 810,000 distinct CDR3 sequences in the sample, over 9% were seen once. The same specimen was also included in a second study, on yellow fever vaccine responses in identical twins.

This clonotype was sampled from a young woman in good health. The chain employs TRBV20-1 and TRBJ2-7; 8 nucleotides agree with TRBD2. What was sequenced was PBMCs. The CDR3 DNA is TGCAGTGCTATAAAAAGCGGGAGTAACGAGCAGTACTTC. It is translated as CSAIKSGSNEQYF.